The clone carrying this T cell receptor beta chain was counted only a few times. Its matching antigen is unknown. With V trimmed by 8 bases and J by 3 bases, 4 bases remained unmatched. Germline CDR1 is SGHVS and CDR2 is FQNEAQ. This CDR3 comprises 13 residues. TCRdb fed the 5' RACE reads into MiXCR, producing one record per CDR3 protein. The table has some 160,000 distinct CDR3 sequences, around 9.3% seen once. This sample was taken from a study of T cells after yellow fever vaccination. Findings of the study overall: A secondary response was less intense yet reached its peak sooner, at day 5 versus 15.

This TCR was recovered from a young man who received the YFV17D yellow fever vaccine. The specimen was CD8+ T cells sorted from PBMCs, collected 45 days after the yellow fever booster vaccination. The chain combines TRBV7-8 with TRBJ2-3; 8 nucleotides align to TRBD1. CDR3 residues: CASEDRATDTQYF. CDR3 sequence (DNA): TGTGCCAGCGAGGACAGGGCTACAGATACGCAGTATTTT.